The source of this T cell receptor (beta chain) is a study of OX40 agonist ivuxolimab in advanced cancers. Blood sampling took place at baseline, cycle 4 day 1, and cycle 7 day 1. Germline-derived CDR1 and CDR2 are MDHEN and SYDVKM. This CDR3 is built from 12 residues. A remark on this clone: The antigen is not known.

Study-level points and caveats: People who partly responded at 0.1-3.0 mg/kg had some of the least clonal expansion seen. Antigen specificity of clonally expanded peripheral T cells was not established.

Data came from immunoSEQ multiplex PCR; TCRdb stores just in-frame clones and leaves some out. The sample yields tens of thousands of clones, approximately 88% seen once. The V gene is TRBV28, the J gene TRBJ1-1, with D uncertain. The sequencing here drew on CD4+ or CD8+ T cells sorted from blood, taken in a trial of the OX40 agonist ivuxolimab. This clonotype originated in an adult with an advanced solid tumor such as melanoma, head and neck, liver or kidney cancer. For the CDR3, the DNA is TGTGCGTCACGGAGGAGGAACACTGAAGCTTTCTTT. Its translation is CASRRRNTEAFF.